The 18 T cell receptor beta chains reported below all come from one sample, sequenced in a study of blood T cells in healthy people across ages. A second PCR of 7 to 11 cycles used a sample-barcoded 5' primer and a J-beta primer mix. TCRdb re-called the 5' RACE reads with MiXCR, one entry per CDR3 protein. Among 700,000 to 950,000 distinct CDR3 sequences listed, nearly 60% were seen once. Material for sequencing was blood. The receptors stem from a man aged 25 to 40 in good health.

The J gene is TRBJ2-5, the V gene TRBV13; D gene uncertain. There are 14 residues in the CDR3. Germline CDR1 is PRHDT and CDR2 is FYEKMQ (reference sequence). V dropped 6 bases and J dropped 4 bases, with 15 bases sitting between them. CDR3 region: CASSSSGLRETQYF. The CDR3 DNA is TGTGCCAGCAGTAGTTCTGGCCTTAGAGAGACCCAGTACTTC.

The V gene is TRBV7-2, the J gene TRBJ2-5; no definite D call. The last part of the DNA fits TRBJ2-7 better; the J call may be wrong. Germline CDR1 is SGHTA and CDR2 is FQGNSA. The CDR3 runs to 15 residues. The DNA of the CDR3 is TGTGCCAGCAGCTTAGACTCTAGTGTCTATCCCGAGCAGTACTTC. Translated: CASSLDSSVYPEQYF.

The rearrangement joins TRBV20-1 to TRBJ1-2; D not resolved. V lost 1 base to trimming and J lost 1 base, with 10 bases between them. Germline CDR1 DFQATT, CDR2 SNEGSKA (reference sequence). The CDR3 extends over 14 amino acids. CDR3 sequence: CSARGGTYNYGYTF. CDR3 DNA sequence: TGCAGTGCTAGAGGTGGCACATATAACTATGGCTACACCTTC.

This rearrangement joins TRBV7-8 to TRBJ2-7; unclear D gene. The CDR3 runs to 16 residues. Germline lookup yields CDR1 SGHVS and CDR2 FQNEAQ. V was clipped by 0 bases and J by 3 bases, with 15 bases between them. This CDR3 is CASSLARLQWGYEQYF. The CDR3 nucleotides read TGTGCCAGCAGCTTAGCCCGCCTTCAGTGGGGCTACGAGCAGTACTTC.

This clonotype turned up a few times. The gene calls are TRBV6-2 or TRBV6-3 and TRBJ2-7, with 8 nucleotides matching TRBD2. Germline V CDR1 and CDR2: MNHEY, SVGEGT. The CDR3 totals 14 residues. The ends lost 2 bases at V and 4 bases at J; junction bases unmatched: 4. The CDR3 DNA sequence: TGTGCCAGCAGTTACGGATCTAGCGGGTACGAGCAGTACTTC. Translating gives CASSYGSSGYEQYF.

The chain has TRBV6-5 and TRBJ1-1; tentative D call: TRBD1 (5 bases). CDR1 and CDR2 from the germline V gene are MNHEY and SVGAGI. V lost 2 bases and J lost 4, with 8 bases in between. The CDR3 consists of 13 residues. CDR3 sequence (DNA): TGTGCCAGCAGTTACCAGGGAAGCACTGAAGCTTTCTTT. It specifies CASSYQGSTEAFF.

This clonotype was seen only a few times. V is TRBV27 and J is TRBJ2-3, with 10 bases fitting TRBD2. Germline V CDR1 and CDR2: MNHEY, SMNVEV (reference sequence). The CDR3 totals 15 residues. V trimming: 2 bases; J trimming: 4 bases; junction bases outside the gene matches: 3. The CDR3 region is CASSLLAGAPDTQYF. CDR3 DNA: TGTGCCAGCAGTTTACTAGCGGGGGCACCAGATACGCAGTATTTT.

The V and J genes are TRBV5-1 and TRBJ2-1; no firm D call. The CDR3 is 13 residues long. With 4 bases removed from V and 9 bases from J, the gap between germline ends came to 14 bases. Per germline, CDR1 SGHRS and CDR2 YFSETQ. The CDR3 sequence: CASSPAGVGEQFF. The CDR3 nucleotides read TGCGCCAGCAGCCCCGCCGGAGTCGGTGAGCAGTTCTTC.

V is TRBV20-1 and J is TRBJ2-1; 12 bases map to TRBD2. The V and J ends lost 1 base and 7 bases, in that order; junction bases with no gene match: 5. Germline loops: CDR1 DFQATT, CDR2 SNEGSKA (reference sequence). This CDR3 is 15 amino acids long. The CDR3 region is CSARATSGGLNEQFF. CDR3 nucleotide sequence: TGCAGTGCTAGAGCGACTAGCGGGGGTTTAAATGAGCAGTTCTTC.

The CDR3 spells CSGGRGPGSEQYF. CDR3 nucleotide sequence: TGCAGTGGCGGGCGCGGTCCGGGGTCCGAGCAGTACTTC. The gene calls are TRBV20-1 and TRBJ2-7; tentative D call: TRBD2 (5 bases). The V gene lost 7 bases and the J gene lost 6 bases, with 19 bases spanning the gap. Germline V gene sequence: CDR1 DFQATT, CDR2 SNEGSKA (reference sequence). The CDR3 runs to 13 residues.

V usage is TRBV9 and J usage is TRBJ2-1; 11 bases are a match to TRBD2. The ends lost 0 bases at V and 4 bases at J; junction bases unmatched: 6. Germline V gene data show CDR1 as SGDLS and CDR2 as YYNGEE. The CDR3 is 17 amino acids. CDR3 region: CASSVVTLAGGYNEQFF. As DNA, the CDR3 is TGTGCCAGCAGCGTAGTAACTCTAGCGGGGGGATACAATGAGCAGTTCTTC.

This rearrangement joins TRBV20-1 to TRBJ2-5; D gene unclear. The DNA end lines up better with TRBJ2-7; the J call may be wrong. Germline assignment: CDR1 DFQATT and CDR2 SNEGSKA (reference sequence). The CDR3 length is 13 residues. The CDR3 loop reads CSAVLDVTYEQYF. Here the CDR3 DNA reads TGCAGTGCCGTATTGGACGTGACCTACGAGCAGTACTTC.

This clonotype has more than one count but fewer than ten. V usage is TRBV12-3 or TRBV12-4 and J usage is TRBJ1-4; TRBD1 might be the D (6 bases). V was clipped by 6 bases and J by 7 bases, with 15 bases between them. The CDR3 extends over 14 amino acids. The CDR3 is CASSRRRGGEKLFF. In nucleotides, the CDR3 is TGTGCCAGCAGCCGTCGGCGAGGGGGTGAAAAACTGTTTTTT.

This CDR3 reads CSARDRLRPQYF. The CDR3, as DNA: TGCAGTGCTAGAGACCGATTGAGACCCCAGTACTTC. The chain is built from TRBV20-1 and TRBJ2-7; no reliable D call. The CDR3 sequence is 12 residues long. Germline CDR1 DFQATT, CDR2 SNEGSKA (reference sequence). The ends were cut back, 0 bases at V and 10 bases at J, with 13 bases in the middle.

This chain joins TRBV29-1 and TRBJ2-2; 8 positions match TRBD2. Trimming removed 7 bases from V and 5 bases from J; junction bases left unmatched: 9. This CDR3 comprises 14 residues. Germline assignment: CDR1 SQVTM and CDR2 ANQGSEA. The CDR3 nucleotides read TGCAGCGCACGGGAGGGAGATTGGACCGGGGAGCTGTTTTTT. Its protein product is CSAREGDWTGELFF.

The chain links TRBV4-1 to TRBJ1-1, with unresolved D. Trimming shortened V by 4 bases and J by 7 bases, and 13 bases separated the two germline ends. Germline CDR1 MGHRA, CDR2 YSYEKL. The CDR3 loop spans 13 amino acids. The CDR3 region has the DNA TGCGCCAGCAGCCTTTCTGACGGCCGTGAAGCTTTCTTT. As protein: CASSLSDGREAFF.

Remarks on this clonotype: One end of the junction varies from germline; a read error may be responsible. V and J are TRBV12-3 or TRBV12-4 and TRBJ2-1; the D is unclear. The CDR3 is made up of 13 amino acids. The CDR3 sequence is CASSLALINEQFF. DNA for the CDR3: TGCGCCAGCAGTTTAGCTCTTATAAATGAGCAGTTCTTC.

With regard to this clonotype: One junction end does not reproduce the germline sequence, and a read error may be involved. This chain connects TRBV4-1 to TRBJ1-6, with D hard to call. The V gene's germline CDR1 is MGHRA and CDR2 YSYEKL. The CDR3 is made up of 16 amino acids. This CDR3 reads CARSQDWQMIGSPLHF. CDR3 nucleotide sequence: TGCGCCAGGAGCCAAGATTGGCAAATGATAGGATCACCCCTCCACTTT.